The rows below give T cell receptor beta chains drawn from one sample of a study of long-term antiretroviral therapy in people with HIV. Repertoires were generated with immunoSEQ multiplex PCR, while TCRdb's copy carries only in-frame clones and drops some. The table has 20,000 to 25,000 clones, roughly 84% seen once. Specimen: unsorted PBMCs, collected 0.2 years before starting antiretroviral therapy. The receptor source for this set is a man aged 18 to 29 with HIV. Each CDR3 is given with its conserved first and last residue. D genes are given only for firm matches. Some rows have no size entry. The others give once, few or many, or a class for an expanded clone.

j_call	v_call	d_call	clone_size	cdr3_nt	cdr3_aa
TRBJ2-1	TRBV7-3	-	-	TGTGCCAGCAGCTTAACAAATAATGAGCAGTTCTTC	CASSLTNNEQFF
TRBJ2-7	TRBV6-1	-	-	TGTGCCAGCTCGGGGGACTTCTCCTACGAGCAGTACTTC	CASSGDFSYEQYF
TRBJ1-5	TRBV6-4	-	-	TGTGCCAGCAGTGCCTCAGGCGTAGAGCCCCAGCATTTT	CASSASGVEPQHF
TRBJ1-5	TRBV19	TRBD1	-	TGTGCCAGTAGTACGATCACCCCTTGGACAGGGGGAGTGAGTCAGCCCCAGCATTTT	CASSTITPWTGGVSQPQHF
TRBJ1-1	TRBV4-2	-	-	TGTGCCAGCAGCCAAGCTCCGGGACAGAACACTGAAGCTTTCTTT	CASSQAPGQNTEAFF
TRBJ2-5	TRBV4-1	TRBD2	-	TGCGCCAGCAGCCAGGTAGCGGGGGGCCATGAGACCCAGTACTTC	CASSQVAGGHETQYF
TRBJ1-5	TRBV5-1	-	once	TGCGCCAGCAGCTTGGTGGGGGGCAACGCCCAGCATTTT	CASSLVGGNAQHF
TRBJ2-1	TRBV2	TRBD2	few	TGTGCCAGCAGTGACGGCGGGGGGGCTTCAGAGGAGCAGTTCTTC	CASSDGGGASEEQFF
TRBJ2-7	TRBV5-6	-	-	TGTGCCAGCAGCGCCCAAAATCACGAGCAGTACTTC	CASSAQNHEQYF
TRBJ2-1	TRBV6-5	-	-	TGTGCCAGCAGTTCCCCGGTGAGGGAGCAGTTCTTC	CASSSPVREQFF
TRBJ2-5	TRBV5-5	-	-	TGTGCCAGCAGATTTGGGGGTGCGCAAGAGACCCAGTACTTC	CASRFGGAQETQYF
TRBJ1-1	TRBV2	-	-	TGTGCCAGCAGTGGACGCCGTGCCCCTCCTGAAGCTTTCTTT	CASSGRRAPPEAFF
TRBJ2-7	TRBV7-8	-	-	TGTGCCAGCAGCTTAAAACAGGGCCCCCCGTCCGAGCAGTACTTC	CASSLKQGPPSEQYF
TRBJ1-5	TRBV6-5	-	-	TGTGCCAGCAGTCTCGGGACACGAGATCGGCCCCAGCATTTT	CASSLGTRDRPQHF
TRBJ2-7	TRBV27	-	-	TGTGCCAGCAGTTTAGACCGGTCCTACGAGCAGTACTTC	CASSLDRSYEQYF
TRBJ1-1	TRBV4-3	-	-	TGCGCCAGCAGCCAAGAGAGGGTCGAGAGCACTGAAGCTTTCTTT	CASSQERVESTEAFF
TRBJ2-7	TRBV15	-	-	TGTGCCACCAGCCCCACCGGCTACGAGCAGTACTTC	CATSPTGYEQYF
TRBJ2-3	TRBV9	TRBD2	-	TGTGCCAGCAGCGTGACGGGACTAGCGGGAGGGCCGGATACGCAGTATTTT	CASSVTGLAGGPDTQYF
TRBJ2-5	TRBV27	TRBD2	-	TGTGCCAGCAGTTTATATGCCGGGGGGGACGAGACCCAGTACTTC	CASSLYAGGDETQYF
TRBJ2-7	TRBV5-1	TRBD1	-	TGCGCCAGCAGCTCAGACAGGGGCTCTTACTACGAGCAGTACTTC	CASSSDRGSYYEQYF
TRBJ1-2	TRBV7-2	TRBD1	-	TGTGCCAGCAGCTTAGGGTCCGGGACAGGGGACTATGGCTACACCTTC	CASSLGSGTGDYGYTF
TRBJ2-5	TRBV7-8	TRBD1	-	TGTGCCAGCGGCAGGGGGTACCGGGAGACCCAGTACTTC	CASGRGYRETQYF
TRBJ2-2	TRBV5-5	-	-	TGTGCCAGCAGCTTGGCTGGGCTCTACACCGGGGAGCTGTTTTTT	CASSLAGLYTGELFF
TRBJ1-2	TRBV7-6	TRBD1	-	TGTGCCAGCAGCCTGAGTCCCGGGACAGGAATCCATGGCTACACCTTC	CASSLSPGTGIHGYTF
TRBJ1-1	TRBV29-1	-	-	TGCAGCGTCCTCCCGACGGGGGGGGTGACTGAAGCTTTCTTT	CSVLPTGGVTEAFF
TRBJ2-7	TRBV5-1	-	-	TGCGCCAGCAGCTTGGGGGGGGATGGCGAGCAGTACTTC	CASSLGGDGEQYF
TRBJ2-7	TRBV6-1	TRBD1	-	TGTGCCAGCGACAGGGGCTACGAGCAGTACTTC	CASDRGYEQYF
TRBJ1-6	TRBV7-9	-	once	TGTGCCAGCGCCTGGGACGGGCACTCACCCCTCCACTTT	CASAWDGHSPLHF
TRBJ1-4	TRBV7-9	-	-	TGTGCCAGCAGCTCCATCGGAAACAGGGATGAAAAACTGTTTTTT	CASSSIGNRDEKLFF
TRBJ2-7	TRBV5-5	TRBD1	-	TGTGCCAGCAGCTTGGAGGGGGCAGGGGGCTTTCACGAGCAGTACTTC	CASSLEGAGGFHEQYF
TRBJ1-2	TRBV6-5	-	-	TGTGCCAGCAGATACGGGGGCGGGCATGGCTATGGCTACACCTTC	CASRYGGGHGYGYTF
TRBJ2-3	TRBV4-1	-	-	TGCGCCAGCAGCCAAGGACAGAGCACAGATACGCAGTATTTT	CASSQGQSTDTQYF
TRBJ1-2	TRBV2	-	-	TGTGCTGCGGGGTCTCCGAACTATGGCTACACCTTC	CAAGSPNYGYTF
TRBJ2-6	TRBV19	-	-	TGTGCCAGTAGTATTCTAGGGAGTGGGGCCAACGTCCTGACTTTC	CASSILGSGANVLTF
TRBJ1-2	TRBV5-5	TRBD1	-	TGTGCCAGCAGGTCGGGACAGGTTAATTTGTATGGCTACACCTTC	CASRSGQVNLYGYTF
TRBJ2-7	TRBV9	-	-	TGTGCCAGCAGCGAGGCGACGGGAGTTTACGAGCAGTACTTC	CASSEATGVYEQYF
TRBJ1-1	TRBV19	-	-	TGTGCCAGTAGTATAGACGCAGGGAACACTGAAGCTTTCTTT	CASSIDAGNTEAFF
TRBJ2-3	TRBV6-1	TRBD2	-	TGTGCCAGCAGTGAGCTAGCGGGGGGGTCGAGAACAGATACGCAGTATTTT	CASSELAGGSRTDTQYF
TRBJ2-3	TRBV18	-	-	TGTGCCAGCTCACCAGATCAGGGAGCAAGAGATACGCAGTATTTT	CASSPDQGARDTQYF
TRBJ1-1	TRBV19	-	-	TGTGCCAGCTCGGCGAACCTGAACACTGAAGCTTTCTTT	CASSANLNTEAFF
TRBJ2-7	TRBV7-9	TRBD1	-	TGTGCCAGCAGCTTAAGGGACAGGGTCTACGAGCAGTACTTC	CASSLRDRVYEQYF
TRBJ1-2	TRBV21-1	-	-	TGTGCCAGCAGCCCCCCGGCCCGGCTCTACACCTTC	CASSPPARLYTF
TRBJ1-3	TRBV4-2	-	-	TGTGCCAGCAGCCAAGATGAGGGTGCTGGAAACACCATATATTTT	CASSQDEGAGNTIYF
TRBJ2-1	TRBV14	TRBD2	-	TGTGCCAGCAGCCAAATCACTAGCGGGTACAATGAGCAGTTCTTC	CASSQITSGYNEQFF
TRBJ1-2	TRBV7-2	-	few	TGTGCCAGCAGCCCGGGGGGAGGGAGCTTTGGCTACACCTTC	CASSPGGGSFGYTF
TRBJ1-2	TRBV4-1	-	few	TGCGCCAGCAGCCAGGACGGGCCGGGCTATGGCTACACCTTC	CASSQDGPGYGYTF
TRBJ2-1	TRBV4-1	-	-	TGCGCCAGCAGCCAAGTTTTGGGGACTCAGTTCTTC	CASSQVLGTQFF
TRBJ2-5	TRBV5-4	-	-	TGTGCCAGCAGCTTGGTGAGCCGGGAGACCCAGTACTTC	CASSLVSRETQYF
TRBJ2-3	TRBV5-5	TRBD2	-	TGTGCCAGCAGCTTGGCCAGTAGCGGGGGGGCTGATACGCAGTATTTT	CASSLASSGGADTQYF
TRBJ2-7	TRBV19	TRBD1	-	TGTGCCAGTACTTCGACAGGGGCGAGGGAGCAGTACTTC	CASTSTGAREQYF